The sequence of this T cell receptor beta chain was determined in a study of graft-versus-host responses after intestinal transplantation. Study overall: Each patient got anti-thymocyte globulin induction, then tacrolimus and steroids for about 3 years.

The sample holds one count of this clone. The antigen is unknown. Overall study results and limits: GvH clones occurred in recipient marrow; some first appeared in ileum or blood. There was an association between peak levels of circulating GvH clones and early post-transplant HvG declines. High graft-versus-host to host-versus-graft clonal ratios were seen in allografts of patients with graft-donor T cell macrochimerism.

The V and J ends lost 3 bases and 4 bases respectively, with 12 bases between them. This CDR3 comprises 15 residues. Germline V gene data show CDR1 as SGHVS and CDR2 as FQNEAQ. The repertoire was sequenced with immunoSEQ multiplex PCR; TCRdb's copy has only in-frame clones and lacks some. The data hold under 100,000 clones, with 85% to 95% observed a single time. The sequence was obtained from a human donor who was the organ donor for an intestinal transplant. V gene TRBV7-8 combines with J gene TRBJ1-4; D uncertain. The source was unstimulated CD8+ T cells sorted from spleen or lymph node cells, collected before transplant. The CDR3 DNA follows: TGTGCCAGCAGCTTGGATTCAGGCCTTAATGAAAAACTGTTTTTT. This encodes CASSLDSGLNEKLFF.